This TCR beta chain was documented in a study of blood T cell repertoires in COVID-19. At the level of the study: Sites in the United States, Italy and Spain provided acute and convalescent COVID-19 samples. The cDNA or gDNA used as material had been derived from T cells, B-cell-depleted T cells, or PBMCs.

Repertoires were generated with immunoSEQ multiplex PCR, while TCRdb's copy carries only in-frame clones and drops some. This table has around 46,000 clones, over 75% appearing once. The CDR3 length is 13 residues. V gave up 7 bases and J gave up 5 bases, with 14 bases separating them. The sequencing input was peripheral blood. The TCR was taken from a man aged 50 or older with acute or convalescent COVID-19. This chain connects TRBV12-3 or TRBV12-4 to TRBJ2-5; D not resolved. CDR3 region: CASNPGLGETQYF. The CDR3 DNA is TGTGCCAGCAATCCCGGCCTCGGGGAGACCCAGTACTTC.